This T cell receptor beta chain was observed in a study of blood T cell repertoires in COVID-19 (TCRdb year 2020). About the full investigation: The collaborator samples originated in the United States, Italy and Spain and spanned the acute and convalescent phases of COVID-19. The prospective study material was composed of cDNA or gDNA derived from T cells, B-cell-depleted T cells, or PBMCs. Deeply sampled blood TCRbeta repertoires from subjects exposed to, actively infected with, or recovered from COVID-19 were included in the dataset. The repertoires were released in a freely available public database intended as a resource for research on the immune response to SARS-CoV-2. Samples came from the ongoing ImmuneRACE study (first 160 participants) plus 1,254 subjects from 6 global collaborators. A de-identified subject ID, COVID-19 status, age in years and sex were almost always included in the sample metadata. HLA class I and class II types, where available, came from metadata supplied by the sample provider rather than from assay-based typing. Overall study results and their limits: How much clinical and demographic metadata was included differed by source and by participant, and the metadata was provided uncurated.

TCRbeta CDR3 regions were amplified from genomic DNA by means of the immunoSEQ Assay, a bias-controlled multiplex PCR. As for the original processing: Nucleated cell counts per sample were estimated from amplification of reference gene primers within the assay. To quantify the absolute abundance of each unique TCRbeta CDR3 rearrangement, sequence reads were collapsed and filtered. For each sample, productive Simpson clonality was calculated as the square root of Simpson's diversity index across productive rearrangements. TCRdb stores this immuneACCESS table with in-frame sequences only. Part of the clones is absent; in the studies checked, under half of the shortfall reflects unresolved V genes, and no reason is known for the rest. V and J calls and clone size are given by that table; D and trimming were obtained from the DNA. In all, the sample holds about 320,000 clones, and under 90% of those were seen once. Together, the top ten hold approximately 10% of the sample.

In the case of this clone: Its antigen remains undetermined. No base quality values were provided; no much bigger clone lies one nucleotide off.

One collaborating source in Seattle enrolled patients while the patients were actively infected and followed the patients over time throughout the course of disease. Collaborating institutions collected whole blood in K2EDTA tubes following their own protocols. For TCRbeta analysis, collaborators shipped samples as frozen whole blood, isolated PBMCs, or DNA extracted from either of those sample types. The V end gives up 0 bases and the J end 6 bases, leaving 14 bases in the junction not matched to a gene. The CDR3 spans 18 residues, from the cysteine through the phenylalanine. Of all the DNA, just the CDR3 is kept, 54 bases in frame from base 1. CDR1 and CDR2 (SGHRS, YFSETQ) derive from the germline V gene.

The V and J genes are TRBV5-1 and TRBJ2-3; TRBD1 fits 9 bases in the junction. Sequencing was performed on peripheral blood. This clonotype was obtained from a woman between 25 and 40 years old with COVID-19, enrolled during active disease. The nucleotide sequence reads TGCGCCAGCAGCTTGGTTCGTTTTGAGGGACAGGGTAACGATACGCAGTATTTT. It specifies CASSLVRFEGQGNDTQYF.